This T cell receptor beta chain was captured in a study of T cell responses to AZD1222 COVID-19 vaccine. Across the whole study: Pooled in the analysis were second doses at about 4 or about 12 weeks.

Assay: immunoSEQ multiplex PCR; the TCRdb copy retains only in-frame clones and omits some. Here the sample spans roughly 140,000 clones, approximately 89% being singletons. V trimming: 5 bases; J trimming: 7 bases; junction bases outside the gene matches: 15. Per the germline V gene, CDR1 is MNHEY and CDR2 is SMNVEV (reference sequence). The CDR3 contains 17 residues. With respect to this clone: Its antigen is undetermined.

General observations from the study: Spike-specific TCRs gained breadth and depth after people received two AZD1222 doses. Sampled repertoires all dated from after the peak T cell response. The study reported that nearly half of spike-specific TCRs target unmutated variant regions.

The source was peripheral blood, collected on day 0 of AZD1222 vaccination. The chain couples TRBV27 to TRBJ1-5; 9 nucleotides match TRBD1. The source of this sequence is an adult in good health. CDR3 loop: CASSRTGTGLSRQPQHF. The DNA of the CDR3 is TGTGCCAGCAGTCGGACCGGGACAGGGTTAAGTAGGCAGCCCCAGCATTTT.